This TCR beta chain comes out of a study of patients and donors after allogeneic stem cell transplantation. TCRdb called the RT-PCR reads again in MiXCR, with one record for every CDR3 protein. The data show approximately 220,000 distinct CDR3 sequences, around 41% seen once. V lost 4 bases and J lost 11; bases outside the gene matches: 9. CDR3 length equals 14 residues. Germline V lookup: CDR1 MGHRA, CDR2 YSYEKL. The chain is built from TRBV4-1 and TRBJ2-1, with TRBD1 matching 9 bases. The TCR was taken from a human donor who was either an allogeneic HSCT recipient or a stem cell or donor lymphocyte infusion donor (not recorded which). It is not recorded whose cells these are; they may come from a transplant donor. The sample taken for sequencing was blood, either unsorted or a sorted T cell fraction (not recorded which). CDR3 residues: CASSPPTGTGKQFF. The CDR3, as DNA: TGCGCCAGCAGCCCCCCAACCGGGACAGGGAAGCAGTTCTTC.